This T cell receptor beta chain was retrieved from a study of vaccination effects on CD4 cells after COVID-19. Comment on this clone: Its specificity is not known.

With the ViraFEST assay, the study expanded antigen-specific CD4+ T cells using viral peptide pools, then sequenced them. Cells that had been cultured for 10 days were the source of isolated CD4+ T cells. Vaccinated participants had no history of SARS-CoV-2 infection and tested negative for nucleocapsid antibodies. This table comes from immunoSEQ multiplex PCR, and its TCRdb copy is limited to in-frame clones, with some not included. Of 35,000 to 55,000 clones in the sample, just over 75% were seen once. The CDR3 is made up of 14 amino acids. Unmatched junction bases numbered 3, after V lost 7 bases and J lost 0 bases. The germline V gene has CDR1 MNHNY and CDR2 SVGAGI (reference sequence).

V usage is TRBV6-6 and J usage is TRBJ1-3, with 7 nucleotides matching TRBD1. Sequenced here: CD4+ T cells from PBMCs cultured with SARS-CoV-2 spike peptides, sampled before COVID-19 vaccination. The source of this sequence is a human donor who received a COVID-19 vaccine. CDR3 sequence: CASTGTVSGNTIYF. CDR3 nucleotide sequence: TGTGCCAGCACCGGGACAGTCTCTGGAAACACCATATATTTT.